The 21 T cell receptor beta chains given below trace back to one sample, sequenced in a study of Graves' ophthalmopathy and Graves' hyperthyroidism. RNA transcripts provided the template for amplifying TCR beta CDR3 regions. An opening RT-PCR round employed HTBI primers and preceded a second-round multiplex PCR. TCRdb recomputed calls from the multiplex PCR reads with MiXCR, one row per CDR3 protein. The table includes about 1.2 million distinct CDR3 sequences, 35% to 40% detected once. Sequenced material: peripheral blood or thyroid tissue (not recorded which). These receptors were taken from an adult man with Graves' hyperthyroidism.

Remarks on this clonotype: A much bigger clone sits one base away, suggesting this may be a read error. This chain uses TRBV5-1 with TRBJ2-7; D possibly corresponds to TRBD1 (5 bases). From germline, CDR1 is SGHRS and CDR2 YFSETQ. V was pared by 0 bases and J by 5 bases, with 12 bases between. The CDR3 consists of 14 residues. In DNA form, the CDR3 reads TGCGCCAGCAGCTTGGAAGGGGCTTCCAACGAGCAGTACTTC. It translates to CASSLEGASNEQYF.

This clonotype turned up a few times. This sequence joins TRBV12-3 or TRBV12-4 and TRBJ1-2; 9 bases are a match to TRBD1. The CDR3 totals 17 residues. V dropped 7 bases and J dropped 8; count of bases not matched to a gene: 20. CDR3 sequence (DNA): TGTGCCAGCACCCCAGGATTCGGGGACAGGGCGTCGTTGGGCTACACCTTC. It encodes CASTPGFGDRASLGYTF.

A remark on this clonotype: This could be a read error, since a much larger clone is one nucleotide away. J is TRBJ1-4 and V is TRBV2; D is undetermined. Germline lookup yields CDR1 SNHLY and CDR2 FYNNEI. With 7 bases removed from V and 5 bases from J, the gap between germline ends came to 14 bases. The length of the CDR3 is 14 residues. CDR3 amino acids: CASNEAGRNEKLFF. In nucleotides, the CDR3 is TGTGCCAGCAACGAAGCCGGGAGGAATGAAAAACTGTTTTTT. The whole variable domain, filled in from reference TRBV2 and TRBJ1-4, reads EPEVTQTPSHQVTQMGQEVILRCVPISNHLYFYWYRQILGQKVEFLVSFYNNEISEKSEIFDDQFSVERPDGSNFTLKIRSTKLEDSAMYFCASNEAGRNEKLFFGSGTQLSVL.

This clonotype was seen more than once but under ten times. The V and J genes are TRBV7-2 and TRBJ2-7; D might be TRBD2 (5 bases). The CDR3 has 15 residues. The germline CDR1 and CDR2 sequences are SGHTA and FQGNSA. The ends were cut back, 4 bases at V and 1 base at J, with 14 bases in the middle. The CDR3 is CASSSTSGISYEQYF. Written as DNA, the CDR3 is TGTGCCAGCAGCTCTACTTCGGGAATTTCCTACGAGCAGTACTTC.

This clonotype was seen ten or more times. For the CDR3, the DNA is TGTGCCAGCAGCCCCCGACAGGGCTCCTATAATTCACCCCTCCACTTT. This codes for CASSPRQGSYNSPLHF. The chain joins TRBV7-9 to TRBJ1-6, with TRBD1 matching over 7 bases. V dropped 5 bases and J dropped 0; count of bases not matched to a gene: 4. Germline V gives CDR1 SEHNR, CDR2 FQNEAQ (reference sequence). The CDR3 sequence is 16 residues long.

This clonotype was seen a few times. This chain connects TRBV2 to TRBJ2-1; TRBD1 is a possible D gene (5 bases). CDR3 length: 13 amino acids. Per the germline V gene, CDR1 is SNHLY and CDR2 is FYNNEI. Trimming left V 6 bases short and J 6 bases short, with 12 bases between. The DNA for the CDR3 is TGTGCCAGCAGAGCAGACAGTGCCAATGAGCAGTTCTTC. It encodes CASRADSANEQFF.

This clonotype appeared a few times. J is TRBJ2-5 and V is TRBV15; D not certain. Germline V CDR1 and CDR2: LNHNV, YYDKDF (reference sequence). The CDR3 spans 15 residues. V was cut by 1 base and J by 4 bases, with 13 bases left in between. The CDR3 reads CATSRGRGKGETQYF. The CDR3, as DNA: TGTGCCACCAGCAGAGGACGCGGCAAAGGAGAGACCCAGTACTTC.

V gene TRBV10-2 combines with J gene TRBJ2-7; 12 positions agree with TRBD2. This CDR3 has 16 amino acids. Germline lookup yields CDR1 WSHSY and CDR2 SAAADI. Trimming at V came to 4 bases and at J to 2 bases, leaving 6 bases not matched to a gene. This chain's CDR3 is CASSAGLAGTPYEQYF. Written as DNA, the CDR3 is TGCGCCAGCAGTGCCGGACTAGCGGGAACCCCCTACGAGCAGTACTTC.

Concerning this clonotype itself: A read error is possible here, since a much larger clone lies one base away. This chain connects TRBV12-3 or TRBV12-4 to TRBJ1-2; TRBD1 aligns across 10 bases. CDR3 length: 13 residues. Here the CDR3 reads CAGRDRGDYGYTF. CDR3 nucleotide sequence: TGTGCCGGCAGGGACAGGGGCGACTATGGCTACACCTTC.

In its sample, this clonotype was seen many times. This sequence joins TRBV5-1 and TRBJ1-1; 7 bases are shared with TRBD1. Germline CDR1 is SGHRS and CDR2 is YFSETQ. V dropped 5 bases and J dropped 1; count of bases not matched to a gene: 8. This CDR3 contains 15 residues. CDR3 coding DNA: TGCGCCAGCAGTAGGGGGGACAGAACGAACACTGAAGCTTTCTTT. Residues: CASSRGDRTNTEAFF. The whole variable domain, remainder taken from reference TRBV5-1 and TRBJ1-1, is KAGVTQTPRYLIKTRGQQVTLSCSPISGHRSVSWYQQTPGQGLQFLFEYFSETQRNKGNFPGRFSGRQFSNSRSEMNVSTLELGDSALYLCASSRGDRTNTEAFFGQGTRLTVV.

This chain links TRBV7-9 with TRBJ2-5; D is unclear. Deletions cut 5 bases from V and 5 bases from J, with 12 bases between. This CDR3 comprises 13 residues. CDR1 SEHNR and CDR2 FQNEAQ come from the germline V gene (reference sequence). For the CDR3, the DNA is TGTGCCAGCAGCCCCGACCCCACGGAGACCCAGTACTTC. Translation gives CASSPDPTETQYF.

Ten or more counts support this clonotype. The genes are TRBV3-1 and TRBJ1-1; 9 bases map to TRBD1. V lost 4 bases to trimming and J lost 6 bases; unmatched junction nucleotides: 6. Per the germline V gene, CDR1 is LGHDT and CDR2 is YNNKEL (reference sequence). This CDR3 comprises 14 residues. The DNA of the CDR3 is TGTGCCAGCAGCCTTCGGACAGGGGAAGCTGAAGCTTTCTTT. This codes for CASSLRTGEAEAFF.

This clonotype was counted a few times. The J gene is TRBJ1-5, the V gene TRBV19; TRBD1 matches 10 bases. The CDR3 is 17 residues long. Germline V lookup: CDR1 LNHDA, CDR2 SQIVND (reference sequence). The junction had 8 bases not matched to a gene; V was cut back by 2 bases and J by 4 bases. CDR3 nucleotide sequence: TGTGCCAGTAGTATAAGATCTCGGGGACAGGGGAATCAGCCCCAGCATTTT. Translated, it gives CASSIRSRGQGNQPQHF.

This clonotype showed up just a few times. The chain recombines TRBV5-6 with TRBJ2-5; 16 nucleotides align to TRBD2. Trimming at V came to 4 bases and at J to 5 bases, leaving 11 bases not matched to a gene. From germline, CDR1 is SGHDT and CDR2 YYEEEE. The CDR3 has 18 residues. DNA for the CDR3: TGTGCCAGCAGCCTAGTCCCGGGACTAGCGGGAGGGCCGGAGACCCAGTACTTC. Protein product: CASSLVPGLAGGPETQYF.

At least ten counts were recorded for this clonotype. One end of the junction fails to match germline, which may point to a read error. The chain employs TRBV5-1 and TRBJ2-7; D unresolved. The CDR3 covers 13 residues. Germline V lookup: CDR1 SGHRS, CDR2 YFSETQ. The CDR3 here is CASSPSPGYEQYF. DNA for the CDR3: TGTGCCAGCAGCCCATCCCCCGGCTACGAGCAGTACTTC.

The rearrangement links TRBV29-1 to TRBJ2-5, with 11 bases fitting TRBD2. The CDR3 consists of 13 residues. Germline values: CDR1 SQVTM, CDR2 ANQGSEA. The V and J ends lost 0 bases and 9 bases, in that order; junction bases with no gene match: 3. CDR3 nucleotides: TGCAGCGTTGAAGATCATAGCGGGGGGGCCCAGTACTTC. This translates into CSVEDHSGGAQYF.

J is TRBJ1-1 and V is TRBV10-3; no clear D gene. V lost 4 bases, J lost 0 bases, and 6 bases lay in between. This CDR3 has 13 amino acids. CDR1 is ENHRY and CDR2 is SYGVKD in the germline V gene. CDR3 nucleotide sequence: TGTGCCATCAGTGGGCGCCTGAACACTGAAGCTTTCTTT. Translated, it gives CAISGRLNTEAFF.

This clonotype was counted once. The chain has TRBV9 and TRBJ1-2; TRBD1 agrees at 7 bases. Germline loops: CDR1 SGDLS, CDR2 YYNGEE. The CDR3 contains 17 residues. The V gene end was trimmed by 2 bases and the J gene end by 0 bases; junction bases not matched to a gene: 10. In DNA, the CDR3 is TGTGCCAGCAGCGTTCAGGGGGATTTGTTCACTAACTATGGCTACACCTTC. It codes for CASSVQGDLFTNYGYTF. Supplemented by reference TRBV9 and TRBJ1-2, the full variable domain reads DSGVTQTPKHLITATGQRVTLRCSPRSGDLSVYWYQQSLDQGLQFLIQYYNGEERAKGNILERFSAQQFPDLHSELNLSSLELGDSALYFCASSVQGDLFTNYGYTFGSGTRLTVV.

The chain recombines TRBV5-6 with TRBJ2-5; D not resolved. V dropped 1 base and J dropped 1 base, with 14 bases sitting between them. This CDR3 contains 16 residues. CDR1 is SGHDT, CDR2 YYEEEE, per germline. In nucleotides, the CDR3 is TGTGCCAGCAGCTTGATTGCCGTGGGTCGCCAAGAGACCCAGTACTTC. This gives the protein CASSLIAVGRQETQYF.

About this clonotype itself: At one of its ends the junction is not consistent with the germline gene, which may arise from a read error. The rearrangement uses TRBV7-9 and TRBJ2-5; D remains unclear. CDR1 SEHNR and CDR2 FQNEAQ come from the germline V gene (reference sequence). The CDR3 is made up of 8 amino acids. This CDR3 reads CASSYLGF. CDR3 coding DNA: TGTGCCAGCAGCTACCTGGGCTTT.

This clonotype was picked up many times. The CDR3 loop is CSVDIGKLGTGELFF. The CDR3 DNA reads TGCAGCGTTGACATCGGAAAGTTGGGAACCGGGGAGCTGTTTTTT. The V and J genes are TRBV29-1 and TRBJ2-2; D is uncertain. CDR3 size: 15 residues. Trimming removed 3 bases from V and 5 bases from J, with 16 bases in between. In germline, CDR1 is SQVTM, CDR2 ANQGSEA.